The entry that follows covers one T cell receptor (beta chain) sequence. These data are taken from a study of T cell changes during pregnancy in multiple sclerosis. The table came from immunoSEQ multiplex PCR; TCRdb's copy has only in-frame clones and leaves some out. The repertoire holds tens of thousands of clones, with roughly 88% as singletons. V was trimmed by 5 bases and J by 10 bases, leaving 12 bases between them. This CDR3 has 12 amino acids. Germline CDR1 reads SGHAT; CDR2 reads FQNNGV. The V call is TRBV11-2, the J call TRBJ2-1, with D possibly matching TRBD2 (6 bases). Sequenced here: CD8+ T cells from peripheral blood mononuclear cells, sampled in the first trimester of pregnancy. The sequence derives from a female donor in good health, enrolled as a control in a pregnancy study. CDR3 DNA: TGTGCCAGCAGCACGACTAGTATGGAGCAGTTCTTC. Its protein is CASSTTSMEQFF.